This TCR beta chain was identified during a study of blood T cell repertoires in COVID-19. Looking at the study overall: Collection of acute and convalescent COVID-19 samples took place in the United States, Italy and Spain. T cells, B-cell-depleted T cells, or PBMCs provided the cDNA or gDNA that served as material.

Between the trimmed V and J ends, which lost 5 bases and 4 bases, there was a span of 17 bases. The V gene's germline CDR1 is SEHNR and CDR2 FQNEAQ (reference sequence). The CDR3 sequence is 16 residues long. Original processing notes: Amplification from reference gene primers served as the basis for estimated nucleated cell counts. The assay was immunoSEQ multiplex PCR, and TCRdb's table has in-frame clones only and misses some. V, J and clone size are taken as reported in that table, and D and trimming were inferred from the DNA itself. There are roughly 87,000 clones in the sample; about 81% occur only once, and 17% lies in the top ten.

This chain joins TRBV7-9 and TRBJ1-4; possibly TRBD1 for D (6 bases). The TCR was taken from a woman aged 55-70 years with acute or convalescent COVID-19. Material: peripheral blood. The CDR3 region is CASSPTRGGGNEKLFF. CDR3 sequence (DNA): TGTGCCAGCAGCCCCACGAGAGGGGGGGGTAATGAAAAACTGTTTTTT.